One T cell receptor (beta chain) is described in this entry. The data derive from a study of control samples from healthy donors and cancer patients. V dropped 3 bases and J dropped 1 base, with 6 bases sitting between them. The CDR3 is 13 amino acids. Per germline, CDR1 MNHEY and CDR2 SMNVEV (reference sequence). Assay: immunoSEQ multiplex PCR; the TCRdb copy retains only in-frame clones and omits some. The sample contains some 150,000 clones, around 94% of which appear only once. The chain has TRBV27 and TRBJ1-1; D is undetermined. The TCR comes from a man in his sixties with colorectal cancer. The source material was PBMCs. The CDR3 DNA reads TGTGCCAGCAGTTTTAGGGCGAACACTGAAGCTTTCTTT. Its translation: CASSFRANTEAFF.